This T cell receptor (beta chain) was captured in a study of blood T cell repertoires in COVID-19. Study in general: There were acute and convalescent COVID-19 samples, and they came from the United States, Italy and Spain. Sources were T cells, B-cell-depleted T cells, or PBMCs; the material itself was cDNA or gDNA.

Original methodology: Amplification of reference gene primers provided the estimated nucleated cell counts. Here immunoSEQ multiplex PCR was the method, and the copy in TCRdb shows in-frame clones only, minus some. V and J calls and clone size are copied from that table; D and trimming were computed from the DNA. The sample lists 50,000 or so clones, under 90% occurring once. V was clipped by 6 bases and J by 7 bases; unmatched bases: 7. Germline CDR1 is ENHRY and CDR2 is SYGVKD. The CDR3 consists of 16 residues. One Seattle source followed patients from active infection through their disease course. This chain uses TRBV10-3 with TRBJ2-1, with 15 bases matching TRBD2. The sequencing sample was made of peripheral blood. The sequence was obtained from a man older than 75 with COVID-19, enrolled during active disease. The CDR3 sequence is CAISEPGTSGRNEQFF. The CDR3 DNA reads TGTGCCATCAGCGAACCCGGGACTAGCGGGAGGAATGAGCAGTTCTTC.